These T cell receptor beta chains were read from a single sample in a study of CD8 T cells in Susac syndrome. Via MiXCR, TCRdb re-called the immunoSEQ multiplex PCR reads, giving one row per CDR3 protein. The top ten clones hold about 0.3% of a sample with under 95,000 distinct CDR3 sequences, over 90% of them seen once. Sample: CD4+ T cells from PBMCs. The source of these receptors is a human donor with Susac syndrome. Both conserved end residues are part of each CDR3. Each record gives: CDR3 protein, CDR3 DNA, D gene, clone size, V gene, J gene. A D gene is named only where the DNA matches it firmly. Clone size, where shown, is once, few, many, or a class for clones that have expanded.

cdr3_aa: CAWSVGGTGAEAFF
cdr3_nt: TGTGCCTGGAGTGTCGGGGGAACGGGGGCTGAAGCTTTCTTT
d_call: .
clone_size: .
v_call: TRBV30
j_call: TRBJ1-1

cdr3_aa: CASRVLANYGYTF
cdr3_nt: TGTGCCAGCAGGGTATTAGCTAACTATGGCTACACCTTC
d_call: .
clone_size: .
v_call: TRBV6-6
j_call: TRBJ1-2

cdr3_aa: CASSLGRVRLGYTF
cdr3_nt: TGTGCCAGCAGTTTAGGCAGGGTTCGTCTTGGCTACACCTTC
d_call: .
clone_size: .
v_call: TRBV28
j_call: TRBJ1-2

cdr3_aa: CASRVGVGQSIRGYTF
cdr3_nt: TGTGCCAGCAGGGTGGGCGTGGGACAGTCGATACGTGGCTACACCTTC
d_call: TRBD1
clone_size: .
v_call: TRBV5-4
j_call: TRBJ1-2

cdr3_aa: CSASGAGAGNEQFF
cdr3_nt: TGCAGTGCTAGCGGGGCAGGGGCGGGCAATGAGCAGTTCTTC
d_call: .
clone_size: .
v_call: TRBV20-1
j_call: TRBJ2-1

cdr3_aa: CASSSLSRDHDGDTQYF
cdr3_nt: TGTGCCAGCAGCTCTCTCTCCCGGGACCACGACGGGGATACGCAGTATTTT
d_call: .
clone_size: .
v_call: TRBV7-2
j_call: TRBJ2-3

cdr3_aa: CASRDRGLSPLHF
cdr3_nt: TGTGCCAGCCGGGACAGGGGGCTGTCACCCCTCCACTTT
d_call: TRBD1
clone_size: .
v_call: TRBV25-1
j_call: TRBJ1-6

cdr3_aa: CASSQVQGGDYGYTF
cdr3_nt: TGTGCCAGCAGCCAGGTACAGGGTGGCGACTATGGCTACACCTTC
d_call: .
clone_size: .
v_call: TRBV3-1
j_call: TRBJ1-2

cdr3_aa: CASSLSRGMNTGELFF
cdr3_nt: TGTGCCAGCAGTTTATCGCGGGGGATGAACACCGGGGAGCTGTTTTTT
d_call: TRBD2
clone_size: .
v_call: TRBV12-3/TRBV12-4
j_call: TRBJ2-2

cdr3_aa: CASSPLPGQAISNEQYF
cdr3_nt: TGTGCCAGCTCGCCCTTACCGGGACAGGCGATTTCCAACGAGCAGTACTTC
d_call: TRBD1
clone_size: once
v_call: TRBV18
j_call: TRBJ2-7

cdr3_aa: CASSLPGARGGDQYF
cdr3_nt: TGTGCCAGCAGCTTGCCGGGAGCGAGGGGGGGGGACCAGTACTTC
d_call: .
clone_size: once
v_call: TRBV5-4
j_call: TRBJ2-5

cdr3_aa: CASSLWGVQETQYF
cdr3_nt: TGTGCCAGCAGCCTTTGGGGGGTACAAGAGACCCAGTACTTC
d_call: .
clone_size: .
v_call: TRBV11-2
j_call: TRBJ2-5

cdr3_aa: CAWGRGALYNEQFF
cdr3_nt: TGTGCCTGGGGGAGGGGGGCTCTGTACAATGAGCAGTTCTTC
d_call: .
clone_size: .
v_call: TRBV30
j_call: TRBJ2-1

cdr3_aa: CAWKGFHGELFF
cdr3_nt: TGTGCCTGGAAGGGGTTTCACGGGGAGCTGTTTTTT
d_call: .
clone_size: .
v_call: TRBV30
j_call: TRBJ2-2

cdr3_aa: CASNRDVAGELFF
cdr3_nt: TGTGCCAGTAACAGGGACGTCGCCGGGGAGCTGTTTTTT
d_call: .
clone_size: .
v_call: TRBV19
j_call: TRBJ2-2

cdr3_aa: CASSQLTANQPQHF
cdr3_nt: TGTGCCAGCAGCCAGTTAACAGCGAATCAGCCCCAGCATTTT
d_call: .
clone_size: .
v_call: TRBV3-1
j_call: TRBJ1-5

cdr3_aa: CASSLDVDQPQHF
cdr3_nt: TGTGCCAGCAGCTTAGACGTGGATCAGCCCCAGCATTTT
d_call: .
clone_size: .
v_call: TRBV7-9
j_call: TRBJ1-5

cdr3_aa: CASRETPVFSPLHF
cdr3_nt: TGTGCCAGCAGGGAGACACCAGTTTTCTCACCCCTCCACTTT
d_call: .
clone_size: .
v_call: TRBV2
j_call: TRBJ1-6

cdr3_aa: CAWRYKDSNQPQHF
cdr3_nt: TGTGCCTGGAGATACAAAGACAGCAATCAGCCCCAGCATTTT
d_call: .
clone_size: .
v_call: TRBV30
j_call: TRBJ1-5

cdr3_aa: CASSFRGAGLSTDTQYF
cdr3_nt: TGTGCCAGCAGCTTTAGAGGGGCCGGCCTTAGCACAGATACGCAGTATTTT
d_call: .
clone_size: .
v_call: TRBV7-2
j_call: TRBJ2-3

cdr3_aa: CASSESGFGNSPLHF
cdr3_nt: TGTGCCAGCAGTGAATCCGGTTTTGGGAATTCACCCCTCCACTTT
d_call: .
clone_size: .
v_call: TRBV2
j_call: TRBJ1-6

cdr3_aa: CASSPLEGGNIQYF
cdr3_nt: TGTGCCAGCTCACCCCTCGAAGGGGGAAACATTCAGTACTTC
d_call: .
clone_size: .
v_call: TRBV18
j_call: TRBJ2-4

cdr3_aa: CASSNDRGGIDEQYF
cdr3_nt: TGTGCCAGCAGCAATGACAGGGGGGGGATAGACGAGCAGTACTTC
d_call: TRBD1
clone_size: .
v_call: TRBV5-6
j_call: TRBJ2-7

cdr3_aa: CASTVIAGGLGNEQFF
cdr3_nt: TGTGCCAGCACTGTAATAGCGGGGGGGCTAGGGAATGAGCAGTTCTTC
d_call: TRBD2
clone_size: .
v_call: TRBV27
j_call: TRBJ2-1

cdr3_aa: CASSLDPETQYF
cdr3_nt: TGTGCCAGCAGTTTAGACCCAGAGACCCAGTACTTC
d_call: .
clone_size: .
v_call: TRBV12-3/TRBV12-4
j_call: TRBJ2-5